Sequencing of this T cell receptor beta chain was carried out in a study of cytomegalovirus exposure and HLA in healthy donors. This clone was recorded only once. This CDR3 contains 16 residues. Between the trimmed V and J ends, which lost 6 bases and 3 bases, there was a span of 19 bases. CDR1 and CDR2 from the germline V gene are SGHTA and FQGNSA. TCRdb's copy holds only in-frame clones and misses some; the assay was immunoSEQ multiplex PCR. The top ten hold roughly 2% of the sample, which has about 120,000 clones, around 90% seen once. The material sequenced was PBMCs. The chain combines TRBV7-2 with TRBJ2-3, with D perhaps TRBD2 (6 bases). This clonotype was sampled from a young woman in good health and CMV-seronegative. The CDR3 reads CASRSWGGTRTDTQYF. In DNA form, the CDR3 reads TGTGCCAGCAGATCCTGGGGCGGGACTCGGACAGATACGCAGTATTTT. Looking up the rest from reference TRBV7-2 and TRBJ2-3 gives the full variable domain: GAGVSQSPSNKVTEKGKDVELRCDPISGHTALYWYRQSLGQGLEFLIYFQGNSAPDKSGLPSDRFSAERTGGSVSTLTIQRTQQEDSAVYLCASRSWGGTRTDTQYFGPGTRLTVL.